The rows below give T cell receptor beta chains drawn from one sample of a study of T cells in localized non-small cell lung cancer. Profiling relied on immunoSEQ multiplex PCR, and the TCRdb table lists in-frame clones only, not all of them. The table lists fewer than 3,000 clones, 30% to 40% of them singletons. The material was normal lung tissue next to the tumor, obtained before any cancer treatment. The receptors originated from a man aged 35-69 years with stage II lung adenocarcinoma. CDR3s include the opening cysteine and the closing phenylalanine or tryptophan. Fields, in order: D gene, J gene, clone size, V gene, CDR3 protein, CDR3 DNA. The D gene is left open where the match is weak. Clone size is given for some rows only: seen once, a few or many times, or a class if the clone is expanded.

- | TRBJ1-1 | few | TRBV11-3 | CASSVQQGNTEAFF | TGTGCCAGCAGCGTCCAACAGGGGAACACTGAAGCTTTCTTT
- | TRBJ2-6 | few | TRBV9 | CASSVVGSGANVLTF | TGTGCCAGCAGCGTAGTAGGCTCTGGGGCCAACGTCCTGACTTTC
- | TRBJ1-6 | - | TRBV28 | CASNLRSSYNSPLHF | TGTGCCAGCAACCTTCGGAGCTCCTATAATTCACCCCTCCACTTT
- | TRBJ2-1 | - | TRBV30 | CAWGGTHNEQFF | TGTGCCTGGGGCGGGACACACAATGAGCAGTTCTTC
TRBD1 | TRBJ2-7 | - | TRBV11-3 | CASSLAPTGGLYEQYF | TGTGCCAGCAGCTTGGCCCCAACAGGGGGTCTCTACGAGCAGTACTTC
TRBD1 | TRBJ1-1 | large | TRBV30 | CAWSGGATGVNTEAFF | TGTGCCTGGAGTGGGGGGGCGACAGGGGTGAACACTGAAGCTTTCTTT
- | TRBJ2-1 | - | TRBV19 | CASSLVAHEQFF | TGTGCCAGTAGTCTCGTCGCCCATGAGCAGTTCTTC
- | TRBJ2-7 | few | TRBV11-3 | CASSPRGSDYEQYF | TGTGCCAGCAGCCCCCGGGGTAGCGACTACGAGCAGTACTTC
TRBD1 | TRBJ2-7 | - | TRBV9 | CASNLGQGSEQYF | TGTGCCAGCAATTTGGGACAGGGGAGCGAGCAGTACTTC
TRBD1 | TRBJ2-6 | few | TRBV6-7 | CASRPGQLSGANVLTF | TGTGCCAGCAGACCGGGACAGCTCTCTGGGGCCAACGTCCTGACTTTC
- | TRBJ1-5 | few | TRBV11-3 | CASSLWSLGASNQPQHF | TGTGCCAGCAGCTTGTGGAGTCTGGGGGCAAGCAATCAGCCCCAGCATTTT
- | TRBJ1-1 | few | TRBV11-3 | CASSPPGVKNTEAFF | TGTGCCAGCAGCCCCCCGGGAGTTAAAAACACTGAAGCTTTCTTT
- | TRBJ2-3 | few | TRBV9 | CASSSLGVVSDTQYF | TGTGCCAGCAGCTCCTTGGGTGTTGTTTCGGATACGCAGTATTTT
TRBD1 | TRBJ2-2 | - | TRBV19 | CASSPRDRVYTGELFF | TGTGCCAGTAGTCCTCGGGACAGGGTATACACCGGGGAGCTGTTTTTT
- | TRBJ1-2 | - | TRBV19 | CASSTAGGQLNYGYTF | TGTGCCAGTAGTACCGCGGGGGGCCAGCTGAACTATGGCTACACCTTC
TRBD1 | TRBJ2-1 | - | TRBV19 | CASSIRQGGSYNEQFF | TGTGCCAGTAGTATTCGACAGGGCGGCTCCTACAATGAGCAGTTCTTC
- | TRBJ1-1 | few | TRBV23-1 | CASSHRETGEGIRRMTEAFF | TGCGCCAGCAGTCATCGGGAAACGGGGGAGGGGATAAGAAGGATGACTGAAGCTTTCTTT
- | TRBJ1-2 | few | TRBV15 | CATSRGPADRGGGYTF | TGTGCCACCAGCAGAGGCCCCGCCGACAGAGGAGGGGGCTACACCTTC
TRBD2 | TRBJ2-1 | - | TRBV9 | CASSLTSGSSDEQFF | TGTGCCAGCAGCTTGACTAGCGGGAGCTCGGATGAGCAGTTCTTC
- | TRBJ2-2 | - | TRBV30 | CAWSTGRSGELFF | TGTGCCTGGAGTACAGGGAGGAGCGGGGAGCTGTTTTTT
- | TRBJ1-1 | few | TRBV11-3 | CASSQGLQLNTEAFF | TGTGCCAGCAGCCAAGGTCTACAGTTAAACACTGAAGCTTTCTTT
TRBD1 | TRBJ2-1 | - | TRBV28 | CASSPGGTGAYNEQFF | TGTGCCAGCAGTCCGGGCGGGACAGGGGCCTACAATGAGCAGTTCTTC
- | TRBJ2-7 | - | TRBV25-1 | CASRADGPSYEQYF | TGTGCCAGCAGAGCGGACGGTCCCTCCTACGAGCAGTACTTC